The present T cell receptor beta chain was sequenced within a study of identical twins. TCRdb ran MiXCR on the 5' RACE reads and lists one entry per CDR3 protein. The table shows nearly 900,000 distinct CDR3 sequences, with more than 9% occurring only once. Study-level results: The authors drew conclusions from cross-sectional statistical analysis rather than following the same donors.

In the case of this clonotype: The antigen remains unidentified.

The same sample was also used in a study of yellow fever vaccine responses in identical twins.

This receptor was taken from a woman aged 18-30 years in good health. The source material was PBMCs.

CDR3 in DNA: TGTGCCACCAGTGATTCGAGCGGGAGTCTTGTCACCGGGGAGCTGTTTTTT. This gives the protein CATSDSSGSLVTGELFF. The chain links TRBV24-1 to TRBJ2-2; 8 positions match TRBD2. Germline V gene lookup returns CDR1 KGHDR and CDR2 SFDVKD. After removal of 2 bases from V and 4 bases from J, the junction contained 8 bases not matched to a gene. The CDR3 length is 17 residues.